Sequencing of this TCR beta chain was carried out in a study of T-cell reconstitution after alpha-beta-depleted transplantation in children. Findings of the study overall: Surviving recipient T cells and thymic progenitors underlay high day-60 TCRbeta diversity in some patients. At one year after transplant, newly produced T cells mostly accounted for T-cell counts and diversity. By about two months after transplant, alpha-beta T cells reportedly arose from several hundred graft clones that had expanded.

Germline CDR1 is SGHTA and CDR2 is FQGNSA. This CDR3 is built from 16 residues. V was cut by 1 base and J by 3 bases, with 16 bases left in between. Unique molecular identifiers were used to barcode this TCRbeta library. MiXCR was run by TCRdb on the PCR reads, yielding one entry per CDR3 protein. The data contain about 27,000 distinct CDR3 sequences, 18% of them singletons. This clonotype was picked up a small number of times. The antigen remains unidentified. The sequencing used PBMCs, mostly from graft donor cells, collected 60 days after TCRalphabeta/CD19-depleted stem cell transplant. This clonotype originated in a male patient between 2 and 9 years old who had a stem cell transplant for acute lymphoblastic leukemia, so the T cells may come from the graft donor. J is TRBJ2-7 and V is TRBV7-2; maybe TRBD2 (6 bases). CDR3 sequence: CASSLGVGGPFYEQYF. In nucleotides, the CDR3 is TGTGCCAGCAGCTTAGGTGTGGGGGGACCTTTCTACGAGCAGTACTTC.